A single sample gave rise to the 10 T cell receptor beta chains below, sequenced in a study of CD8 T cells in ankylosing spondylitis. TCRdb reanalysed the 5' RACE reads using MiXCR and keeps one entry per CDR3 protein. This sample carries 200,000 to 250,000 distinct CDR3 sequences, roughly a tenth of them seen once, and the ten largest clones take 6.8%. The sample comprised blood, either unsorted or a sorted T cell fraction (not recorded which). These receptors were collected from a male donor with ankylosing spondylitis or in good health (not recorded which).

Ten or more counts support this clonotype. V is TRBV29-1 and J is TRBJ2-5; TRBD1 is a possible D gene (5 bases). This CDR3 spans 14 amino acids. Trimming took off 0 bases at V and 5 bases at J, with 13 bases between the two ends. The germline V gene has CDR1 SQVTM and CDR2 ANQGSEA. DNA of the CDR3: TGCAGCGTTGAAGATTGGTCGAAGGGGGAGACCCAGTACTTC. Encoded protein: CSVEDWSKGETQYF.

This clonotype occurred a few times. The gene calls are TRBV20-1 and TRBJ2-1; D remains unclear. V shed 2 bases and J shed 6 bases, with 8 bases lying between them. From germline, CDR1 is DFQATT and CDR2 SNEGSKA (reference sequence). The CDR3 covers 12 residues. The CDR3 DNA is TGCAGTGCTAGAAAGTGGCTCAATGAGCAGTTCTTC. This encodes CSARKWLNEQFF.

This clonotype came up a few times. The chain employs TRBV20-1 and TRBJ2-3; 8 bases are a match to TRBD1. The CDR3 has 13 amino acids. The germline CDR1 and CDR2 sequences are DFQATT and SNEGSKA (reference sequence). Losses at the gene ends were 4 bases for V and 3 bases for J; bases not matched to a gene: 3. The CDR3 region has the DNA TGCAGTGCTACAGGGGGCTCAACAGATACGCAGTATTTT. Its protein product is CSATGGSTDTQYF.

This clonotype turned up a few times. The V gene is TRBV20-1, the J gene TRBJ2-1; perhaps D is TRBD1 or TRBD2 (6 bases each). This CDR3 contains 17 residues. The V and J ends lost 0 bases and 2 bases respectively, with 17 bases between them. The germline V gene has CDR1 DFQATT and CDR2 SNEGSKA (reference sequence). This chain's CDR3 is CSARDRLVGGTYNEQFF. CDR3 coding DNA: TGCAGTGCTAGAGATCGACTAGTGGGGGGCACCTACAATGAGCAGTTCTTC.

This chain links TRBV20-1 with TRBJ2-7; the D is unclear. The germline gives CDR1 DFQATT, CDR2 SNEGSKA (reference sequence). This CDR3 contains 11 residues. V was clipped by 7 bases and J by 4 bases, with 11 bases between them. For the CDR3, the DNA is TGCAGTGTTGCGAAAACTTACGAGCAGTACTTC. It encodes CSVAKTYEQYF.

This clonotype was seen repeatedly, ten times or more. The chain has TRBV20-1 and TRBJ2-3; TRBD2 matches at 12 bases. The V and J ends lost 5 bases and 0 bases, in that order; junction bases with no gene match: 3. The CDR3 sequence is 15 residues long. Germline assignment: CDR1 DFQATT and CDR2 SNEGSKA (reference sequence). The CDR3 sequence is CSARLAGVSTDTQYF. The CDR3 DNA reads as TGCAGTGCTCGACTAGCGGGGGTGAGCACAGATACGCAGTATTTT.

This clonotype was detected a few times. The chain links TRBV7-8 to TRBJ1-1; D unclear. Trimming cost V 0 bases and J 0 bases, with 11 bases left between them. Per the germline V gene, CDR1 is SGHVS and CDR2 is FQNEAQ. The CDR3 is made up of 16 amino acids. CDR3 residues: CASSLAGFGVNTEAFF. For the CDR3, the DNA is TGTGCCAGCAGCTTAGCAGGTTTTGGGGTGAACACTGAAGCTTTCTTT.

This clonotype has a handful of counts. V gene TRBV5-1 combines with J gene TRBJ2-7; D is undetermined. Germline loops: CDR1 SGHRS, CDR2 YFSETQ. V lost 0 bases to trimming and J lost 2 bases, with 9 bases between them. The CDR3 has 14 residues. The CDR3 reads CASSLGASPYEQYF. In nucleotides, the CDR3 is TGCGCCAGCAGCTTGGGGGCGTCTCCCTACGAGCAGTACTTC.

This clonotype was seen ten or more times. This chain joins TRBV5-5 and TRBJ2-3, with 11 bases matching TRBD2. This CDR3 is built from 17 residues. Germline loops: CDR1 SGHKS, CDR2 YYEKEE (reference sequence). V dropped 4 bases and J dropped 10; count of bases not matched to a gene: 17. DNA for the CDR3: TGTGCCAGCAGCCAGACTAGCGGGAACCCTCCCGGGAAGTCGCAGTATTTT. Translated: CASSQTSGNPPGKSQYF.

This clonotype was recorded at least ten times. The rearrangement uses TRBV2 and TRBJ2-1; D remains ambiguous. The CDR3 is made up of 10 amino acids. CDR1 and CDR2 (germline): SNHLY, FYNNEI. V was pared by 6 bases and J by 5 bases, with 2 bases between. The DNA of the CDR3 is TGTGCCAGCAGAGACAATGAGCAGTTCTTC. Its translation: CASRDNEQFF.